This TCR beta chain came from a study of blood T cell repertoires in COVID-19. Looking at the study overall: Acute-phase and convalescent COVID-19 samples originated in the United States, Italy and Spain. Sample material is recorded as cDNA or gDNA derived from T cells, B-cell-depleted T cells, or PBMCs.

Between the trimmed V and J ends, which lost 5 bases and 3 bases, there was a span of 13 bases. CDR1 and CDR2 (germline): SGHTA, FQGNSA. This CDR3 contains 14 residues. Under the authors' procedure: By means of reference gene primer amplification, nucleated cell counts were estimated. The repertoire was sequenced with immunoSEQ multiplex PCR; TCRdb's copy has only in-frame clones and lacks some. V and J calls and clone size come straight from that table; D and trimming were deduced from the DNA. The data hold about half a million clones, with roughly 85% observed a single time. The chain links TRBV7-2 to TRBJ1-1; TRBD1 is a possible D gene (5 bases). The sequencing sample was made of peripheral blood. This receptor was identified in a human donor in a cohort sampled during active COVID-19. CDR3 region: CASSRRGGDTEAFF. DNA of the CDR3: TGTGCCAGCAGCCGGCGGGGAGGGGACACTGAAGCTTTCTTT.